The 5 T cell receptor beta chains below come from one sample, sequenced in a study of blood T cell repertoires in COVID-19. Assay: immunoSEQ multiplex PCR; the TCRdb copy retains only in-frame clones and omits some. Seen here are a few hundred thousand clones, 89% observed once, and the top ten hold approximately 6.5%. The source material was peripheral blood. All receptors come from a man younger than 35 who had recovered from COVID-19.

This chain joins TRBV4-3 and TRBJ2-1, with 9 bases lining up with TRBD2. Trimming at V came to 2 bases and at J to 3 bases, leaving 8 bases not matched to a gene. In germline, CDR1 is LGHNA, CDR2 YSLEER. The CDR3 totals 17 residues. In nucleotides, the CDR3 is TGCGCCAGCAGCCAACCCGATGCTAGCGGGGTCTACAATGAGCAGTTCTTC. It translates to CASSQPDASGVYNEQFF.

This CDR3 is CASSLETSGLPAYEQYF. In DNA, the CDR3 is TGCGCCAGCAGCTTGGAGACTAGCGGGCTTCCAGCCTACGAGCAGTACTTC. The chain is built from TRBV5-1 and TRBJ2-7; 10 positions match TRBD2. The CDR3 spans 17 residues. Germline CDR1 is SGHRS and CDR2 is YFSETQ. J was trimmed by 2 bases and V by 0 bases; bases with no gene match: 8.

The chain recombines TRBV18 with TRBJ2-5; D ambiguous. This CDR3 region has 13 residues. Germline CDR1 is KGHSH and CDR2 is LQKENI. V was clipped by 3 bases and J by 5 bases, with 10 bases between them. CDR3 nucleotides: TGTGCCAGCTCACCGGCCTCTAGGGAGACCCAGTACTTC. It codes for CASSPASRETQYF.

The chain links TRBV5-1 to TRBJ2-7; TRBD1 matches at 9 bases. The germline CDR1 and CDR2 sequences are SGHRS and YFSETQ. The V segment lost 4 bases and the J segment 2 bases; nucleotides outside the gene matches: 4. The CDR3 sequence is 14 residues long. The CDR3 DNA sequence: TGCGCCAGCAGCAAGGGACAGGGCCCCTACGAGCAGTACTTC. This sequence encodes CASSKGQGPYEQYF.

The gene calls are TRBV5-1 and TRBJ2-1; 14 nucleotides align to TRBD2. CDR1 is SGHRS, CDR2 YFSETQ, per germline. The trim removed 4 bases at V and 9 bases at J, leaving 6 bases unmatched. This CDR3 comprises 15 residues. CDR3 sequence: CASSPTSGRDPEQFF. CDR3 DNA sequence: TGCGCCAGCAGCCCGACTAGCGGGAGGGATCCTGAGCAGTTCTTC.